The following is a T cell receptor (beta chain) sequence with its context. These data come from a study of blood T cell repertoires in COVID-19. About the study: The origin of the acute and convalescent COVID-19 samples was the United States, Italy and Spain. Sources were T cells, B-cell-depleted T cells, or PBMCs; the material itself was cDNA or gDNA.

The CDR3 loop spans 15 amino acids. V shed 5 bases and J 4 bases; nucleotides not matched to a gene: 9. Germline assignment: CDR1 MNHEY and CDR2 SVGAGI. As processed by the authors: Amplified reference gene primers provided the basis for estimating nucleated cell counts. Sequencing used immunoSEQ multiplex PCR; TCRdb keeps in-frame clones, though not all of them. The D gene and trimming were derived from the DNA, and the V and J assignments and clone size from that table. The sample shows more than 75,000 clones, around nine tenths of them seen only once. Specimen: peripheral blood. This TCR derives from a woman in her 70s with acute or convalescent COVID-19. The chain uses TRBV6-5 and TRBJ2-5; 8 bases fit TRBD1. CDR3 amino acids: CASSKIGQGLETQYF. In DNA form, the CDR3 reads TGTGCCAGCAGTAAAATCGGACAGGGTCTAGAGACCCAGTACTTC.